This T cell receptor beta chain originates from a study of T cell repertoires in cytomegalovirus infection. The table lists this clonotype with many counts. Its target is unknown. Each CDR3 protein gets one entry after TCRdb re-called the reads with MiXCR. The sample lists about 130,000 distinct CDR3 sequences, 25% to 35% occurring once. There are 15 residues in the CDR3. The junction had 8 bases not matched to a gene; V was cut back by 4 bases and J by 7 bases. Germline-derived CDR1 and CDR2 are SEHNR and FQNEAQ (reference sequence). This clonotype was sampled from a human donor in good health (CMV status not recorded). Some clones in this sample may be carry-over from other donors' samples. The genes are TRBV7-9 and TRBJ2-2, with 8 bases matching TRBD1. The specimen was CD8+ T cells from cultured PBMCs, collected from culture after CMV antigen stimulation. The CDR3 nucleotides read TGTGCCAGCAGCTCGACAGGGGTCGAGGACGGGGAGCTGTTTTTT. As protein: CASSSTGVEDGELFF.